The following is a T cell receptor (beta chain) sequence with its context. This clone was picked up one time. Its antigen is currently not known. Base qualities are not recorded, but no much larger clone differs from it by a single base. The cohort was made up of 650 to 700 healthy bone marrow donors. All cohort members were sampled while nominally healthy, although unrecorded immune exposures were likely present. The donor was CMV seropositive and was included in the group of 250 to 300 seropositive cohort members. Every donor gave a peripheral blood sample, and the peripheral blood mononuclear cells from that sample were used for TCR beta sequencing. The Qiagen DNeasy Blood Extraction Kit was used to extract genomic DNA from the blood cell samples. The library was made by the immunoSEQ multiplex PCR assay. The multiplex PCR relied on a mix of 60 forward primers for TCR Vbeta segments and 13 reverse primers for TCR Jbeta segments. Amplification of the CDR3 region of rearranged TCR beta genes was performed with a multiplex PCR assay on genomic DNA. Amplified TCR beta libraries were sequenced as 87-base-pair reads on the Illumina HiSeq System. On the study's bioinformatics: Across the 500 to 700 repertoires, a later analysis counted approximately 83 million unique TCR beta chains, around 10 million of which were shared by at least two donors. A nearest-neighbor algorithm error-corrected the raw reads and collapsed the reads into unique sequences, merging closely related sequences to remove PCR and sequencing errors. To assign V, D and J gene segments, CDR3 sequences were aligned to IMGT reference sequences. For a sequence to be retained, a match of at least six nucleotides to both a V gene segment and a J gene segment was required. Rearrangements were classified as productive when the CDR3 lacked stop codons and remained in frame with V and J, and all other rearrangements were classified as non-productive. CDR3 was defined according to IMGT convention as the region running from the second conserved V-encoded cysteine to the conserved J-encoded phenylalanine. The earlier analysis of about 590 of the donors excluded sequences that lacked an unambiguous match to a single V gene segment. In an earlier analysis of some 590 of the donors, a V segment was called functional when productive rearrangements were above 56.7%, and segregating when the standard deviation between donors exceeded 5%. A statistical classification framework was built for diagnosing cytomegalovirus status from the catalog of TCR beta chain sequences. A later analysis assigned V and J genes by comparing TCR nucleotide sequences with IMGT/GENE-DB human TR gene sequences. The TCRdist pipeline was used in a later analysis to assign CDR3 sequences and most-parsimonious VDJ recombination scenarios. In a later analysis, every TCR beta chain was defined by the combination of its CDR3 amino acid sequence and its V-gene family, and reads without a unique V-gene family were dropped. In a later analysis, approximately 640 highly shared, low-generation-probability nucleotide sequences were removed to address suspected cross-contamination and a sequencing artifact. For each public chain, a later analysis derived a clonal expansion index from normalized ranks of inferred template counts within each repertoire. In a later analysis, generation probabilities were computed using a VDJ recombination model fitted to out-of-frame rearrangements, and the results were checked against IGoR. Hypergeometric tests were used in a later analysis to score TCR-TCR, TCR-HLA and TCR-CMV co-occurrence, with a repertoire-size bias correction applied to the TCR pairs. To estimate false discovery rates, a later analysis permuted the HLA or CMV assignments 20 times. In a later analysis, co-occurring TCRs were grouped using DBSCAN, and TCRdist sequence similarity was added for clustering within HLA-allele-positive subsets. Repertoires with fewer than 30,000 or more than 120,000 public chains, plus five repertoires with anomalous nucleotide sharing, were excluded from co-occurrence clustering. TCRdb limited this immuneACCESS table to in-frame rearrangements with V and J called. A share of clones is missing; checked studies link under half to unresolved V genes, and the rest is unexplained. V, J and clone size derive from that table, while D and trimming were established from the DNA sequence. This sample lists 200,000 to 300,000 clones; almost 85% were detected once. The biggest ten clones account for approximately 2% of the sample.

These data originate in a study of cytomegalovirus exposure and HLA in healthy donors (TCRdb year 2017). Notes on the research overall: An earlier analysis of more than 550 of the donors reported 250 to 350 Gb of sequence data and around 100 million unique TCR beta sequences obtained from 180 million or so T cells. Approximately 310 gigabases of sequencing data and around 85 million unique TCR sequences made up an early release that covered approximately 650 HLA-typed donors. Among the roughly 430 genotyped donors, around 81% belonged to the genetic ancestry cluster associated with self-reported Caucasian donors. The study aimed to test whether signatures of past pathogen exposure could be identified by cataloging public T cell receptors. The study profiled the T cell repertoires of hundreds of subjects by immunosequencing and related them to cytomegalovirus serostatus. Besides the first cohort of under 700 subjects, a separate validation cohort made up of over 100 different subjects was used. To predict cytomegalovirus infection status, the study combined high-throughput TCR immunosequencing, statistical association of individual TCRs with disease status, and machine learning. In a later analysis, previously published TCR beta repertoires from fewer than 750 donors were re-analyzed and high-resolution HLA genotyping was added so that TCR occurrence patterns could be studied. The later analysis used no new phenotypic data to find candidate immune exposures, relying instead on TCR beta sequences and their occurrence across donors. In an earlier analysis of over 550 of the donors, high-throughput TCR beta sequencing was used to judge whether each TCR beta V gene segment behaved as functional or pseudogenic. Donor age, sex, ethnicity and CMV serostatus were compiled together with the repertoire data. A later genetic analysis took genome-wide SNP genotypes for about 55% of the 666 donors and used that subset as a discovery cohort. Every discovery cohort repertoire had been produced on one sequencing platform. HLA typing covered class I and class II loci at four-digit resolution. Typing coverage varied by locus: roughly 629-640 donors for A, B, C, DRB1 and DQB1; around 560 for DQA1; more than 600 for DPA1; some 470 for DPB1. Several DR-DQ haplotypes were treated as single units for association and clustering because of strong linkage in the cohort. Across around 400 genotyped donors of the cohort, an average of about 240,000 unique TCR beta nucleotide sequences per donor were sequenced, and approximately 17% of those sequences were non-productive.

Study-wide findings and limitations: Most CMV-associated TCR beta chains appeared to be HLA-restricted in a later analysis, and the HLA associations seemed to be driven largely by CMV exposure. In a later analysis, 15,000 to 20,000 TCR beta sequences were associated with specific HLA alleles at a false discovery rate of 0.05. The study gave a list of 150 to 200 TCR beta chains associated with cytomegalovirus. Most TCR sequences were seen in very few donors, while some public TCRs were found in many individuals. A later genetic analysis associated a missense DCLRE1C variant with V-gene and J-gene trimming of TCR beta chains, and an independent cohort replicated the association. Only TCR beta chains were sequenced in this cohort, and the absence of alpha or paired-chain data limited detectable features. In an earlier analysis of about 600 of the donors, most TCR beta V segments appeared in productive rearrangements about 87% or about 30% of the time, broadly matching IMGT annotations. In both the original and validation cohorts, the classifier was reported to diagnose cytomegalovirus status with high specificity and sensitivity. A later analysis found that TCR association rates varied across HLA loci, with DRB1 alleles showing the most associated TCRs and HLA-C alleles the fewest. Correlated functional status among segregating V segments might be attributable to linkage disequilibrium, but an unknown experimental factor could not be ruled out. A cluster of highly shared sequence variants was judged likely to represent a technical artifact of the sequencing pipeline. The presence/absence analyses assumed that sequencing depth was roughly uniform across donors, and that assumption may not be true. In vitro tests confirmed that a few of the cytomegalovirus-associated TCR beta chains recognize cytomegalovirus antigens. A further reported finding was that TCR beta sequences accurately predicted the HLA-A and HLA-B alleles for most subjects in the first cohort. It was suggested by the authors that the approach could potentially be generalized to other disease states and immunological phenotypes. According to a later analysis, parvovirus B19, influenza, CMV and Epstein-Barr virus appeared linked to several top co-occurrence clusters. According to a later genetic analysis, donors in an Asian-associated ancestry cluster had fewer N-insertions in productive TCRs than the approximately 650-donor mean. Immune exposure information for the cohort was limited to CMV serostatus. Because HLA typing was unavailable for some donors at each locus, only the typed subset was used in association tests. Because counts were too low, seventeen rarely observed V segments, including chromosome 9 orphons, were left out of the earlier analysis of over 550 of the donors. Compared with equally common non-associated chains, HLA-associated TCR beta chains in a later analysis were more clonally expanded and had lower generation probabilities. When HLA alleles, especially DR and DQ, strongly co-occurred, TCR associations were difficult to assign to individual alleles.

The clonotype was recovered from a woman between 35 and 50 years old in good health and CMV-seropositive. The sample taken for sequencing was PBMCs.

The CDR3 reads CASSIRGGNSNQPQHF. The nucleotide sequence is TGTGCCAGTAGTATCAGGGGAGGGAATAGCAATCAGCCCCAGCATTTT. The chain links TRBV19 with TRBJ1-5; TRBD1 is perhaps the D gene, given 6 matching bases. CDR1 and CDR2 are drawn from the germline V gene (reference sequence): LNHDA, SQIVND. The CDR3 has 16 amino acids, counting the end cysteine and phenylalanine. The sequence is cut down to CDR3 DNA, 48 bases in frame from base 1. The germline ends are 12 bases apart after V is trimmed by 3 bases and J by 0 bases. The CDR3, completed at both ends by the reference TRBV19 and TRBJ1-5 genes, gives the full variable domain DGGITQSPKYLFRKEGQNVTLSCEQNLNHDAMYWYRQDPGQGLRLIYYSQIVNDFQKGDIAEGYSVSREKKESFPLTVTSAQKNPTAFYLCASSIRGGNSNQPQHFGDGTRLSIL.